The next 20 T cell receptor beta chains were all read from a single sample in a study of blood T cells in healthy people across ages. PCR was performed a second time for roughly 7 to 12 cycles using a sample-barcoded 5' primer and a J-beta primer mix. Using its own MiXCR run on the 5' RACE reads, TCRdb lists one record per CDR3 protein. The data show 900,000 to 950,000 distinct CDR3 sequences, with about 27% seen just once and 10% held by the top ten. These data are also associated with another study on T cells of mothers and their children.

Sequencing was done on a sample of blood. The receptors here all came from a woman aged 40 to 49 in good health.

In the case of this clonotype: A much larger clone differs from this one at a single base, so this may be a read error. Because it lacks the conserved phenylalanine or tryptophan at the end, this CDR3 is likely a read error. CDR3 sequence: CASSRQENTEAFL. The DNA for the CDR3 is TGTGCCAGCAGCCGACAGGAGAACACTGAAGCTTTCTTG. The V gene is TRBV6-2 or TRBV6-3, the J gene TRBJ1-1; D perhaps matches TRBD1 (6 bases). This CDR3 has 13 amino acids. Per germline, CDR1 MNHEY and CDR2 SVGEGT. V lost 6 bases and J lost 1, with 9 bases in between.

The chain joins TRBV4-1 to TRBJ2-1; D remains ambiguous. V lost 1 base and J 0 bases, leaving 7 bases between the germline ends. This CDR3 comprises 15 residues. Germline values: CDR1 MGHRA, CDR2 YSYEKL. The CDR3 protein is CASSQGQISYNEQFF. CDR3 coding DNA: TGCGCCAGCAGCCAAGGGCAAATCTCCTACAATGAGCAGTTCTTC.

The chain uses TRBV20-1 and TRBJ2-1; TRBD1 agrees at 9 bases. The end of the DNA is better explained by TRBJ2-7, so the J call may be wrong. Germline CDR1 DFQATT, CDR2 SNEGSKA (reference sequence). The CDR3 is made up of 14 amino acids. In DNA form, the CDR3 reads TGCAGTGCTAAACAGGGGGCAATCTACAATGAGCAGTACTTC. The encoded protein is CSAKQGAIYNEQYF.

This clonotype has just a few counts. The chain links TRBV29-1 to TRBJ1-1; a possible D gene is TRBD1 (5 bases). Trimming stripped 7 bases from V and 6 bases from J, with 15 bases between. Germline V lookup: CDR1 SQVTM, CDR2 ANQGSEA. The CDR3 sequence is 12 residues long. CDR3 DNA: TGCAGCGCTAGGTCGGGGGTCCCTGAAGCTTTCTTT. Amino acids: CSARSGVPEAFF.

This clonotype was recorded a few times. This chain joins TRBV4-1 and TRBJ1-6; D not certain. Germline CDR1 is MGHRA and CDR2 is YSYEKL. The CDR3 length is 14 residues. The germline V and J ends were trimmed by 0 bases and 6 bases, with 6 bases remaining between them. Here the CDR3 reads CASSQDSLNSPLHF. The CDR3 DNA is TGCGCCAGCAGCCAAGACAGTCTTAATTCACCCCTCCACTTT.

In this sample, this clonotype turned up a few times. This may arise from a read error, as a much more abundant clone is one base away. The rearrangement joins TRBV7-2 to TRBJ2-7; D remains unclear. The CDR3 runs 14 residues. The germline V gene has CDR1 SGHTA and CDR2 FQGNSA. The CDR3 DNA sequence: TGTGCCAGCAGCCAAGGCGGCAGTTCCTACGAGCGGTACTTC. Its protein product is CASSQGGSSYERYF. Drawing the rest from reference TRBV7-2 and TRBJ2-7, the complete variable domain is GAGVSQSPSNKVTEKGKDVELRCDPISGHTALYWYRQSLGQGLEFLIYFQGNSAPDKSGLPSDRFSAERTGGSVSTLTIQRTQQEDSAVYLCASSQGGSSYERYFGPGTRLTVT.

This clonotype was detected ten times or more. J is TRBJ2-7 and V is TRBV29-1; 10 positions match TRBD1. The CDR3 length is 13 residues. CDR1 is SQVTM and CDR2 is ANQGSEA in the germline V gene. Trimming cost V 5 bases and J 6 bases; bases outside gene matches: 7. CDR3 DNA sequence: TGCAGCGTTCCGGGACAGGGGTTCGGCGAGCAGTACTTC. The encoded protein is CSVPGQGFGEQYF.

The chain joins TRBV6-1 to TRBJ1-6, with TRBD1 matching over 9 bases. This CDR3 is 16 amino acids long. Germline lookup yields CDR1 MNHNS and CDR2 SASEGT. The trim removed 2 bases at V and 7 bases at J, leaving 6 bases unmatched. As DNA, the CDR3 is TGTGCCAGCAGTGAACCGGGACAGGGTGACAATTCACCCCTCCACTTT. It translates to CASSEPGQGDNSPLHF.

This clonotype was counted between two and nine times. This chain connects TRBV21-1 to TRBJ2-7. TRBV21-1 is listed as a pseudogene. This CDR3 contains 16 residues. The CDR3 sequence: CASSKETAGEPYEQYF. CDR3 bases: TGTGCCAGCAGCAAAGAAACGGCAGGTGAACCCTACGAGCAGTACTTC.

In its sample, this clonotype was seen many times. J is TRBJ2-5 and V is TRBV12-3 or TRBV12-4; D remains ambiguous. The CDR3 spans 14 residues. Trimming removed 2 bases from V and 1 base from J, with 8 bases in between. CDR3 residues: CASSLLSRQETQYF. For the CDR3, the DNA is TGTGCCAGCAGTTTATTGTCACGCCAAGAGACCCAGTACTTC.

CDR3 nucleotides: TGTGCCAGCAGCCAAAATCTACTGTATGGCTACACCTTC. It specifies CASSQNLLYGYTF. V and J are TRBV14 and TRBJ1-2; D not certain. V lost 2 bases and J 5 bases, leaving 9 bases between the germline ends. This CDR3 is 13 amino acids long. In germline, CDR1 is SGHDN, CDR2 FVKESK.

The table lists this clonotype with many counts. The rearrangement uses TRBV4-1 and TRBJ2-1; tentative D call: TRBD1 (7 bases). V was cut by 1 base and J by 4 bases, with 20 bases left in between. Per the germline V gene, CDR1 is MGHRA and CDR2 is YSYEKL. This CDR3 comprises 18 residues. The DNA for the CDR3 is TGCGCCAGCAGCCAAGTCCTCGGACAGGCCCGGGGGTACAATGAGCAGTTCTTC. It encodes CASSQVLGQARGYNEQFF.

This clonotype was seen a few times. This rearrangement joins TRBV20-1 to TRBJ1-2, with 9 bases that match TRBD1. J gave up 4 bases and V 4 bases, and 10 bases lay outside the gene matches. The CDR3 spans 15 residues. The germline gives CDR1 DFQATT, CDR2 SNEGSKA (reference sequence). The CDR3 DNA reads as TGCAGTGCTACGGGACAGGGTGTTTCAGGCTATGGCTACACCTTC. Amino acids: CSATGQGVSGYGYTF.

The chain uses TRBV5-4 and TRBJ1-1; TRBD1 might be the D (5 bases). Germline lookup yields CDR1 SGHNT and CDR2 YYREEE (reference sequence). CDR3 length: 15 residues. Trimming removed 0 bases at V and 2 bases at J, with 11 bases between. For the CDR3, the DNA is TGTGCCAGCAGCTTGGCCATGGGGCTTAACACTGAAGCTTTCTTT. Translation: CASSLAMGLNTEAFF.

This clonotype came up many times. The rearrangement uses TRBV18 and TRBJ2-5; D unclear. Germline-derived CDR1 and CDR2 are KGHSH and LQKENI. CDR3 length equals 13 residues. The V end lost 8 bases, the J end lost 1 base, and 11 bases lay between the germline ends. The CDR3 DNA is TGTGCCAGCAGTCCTGGCTCCCAAGAGACCCAGTACTTC. Encoded protein: CASSPGSQETQYF.

This clonotype was counted only a few times. The rearrangement uses TRBV7-9 and TRBJ2-2; D remains unclear. This CDR3 is 12 amino acids long. Germline-derived CDR1 and CDR2 are SEHNR and FQNEAQ (reference sequence). Between the trimmed V and J ends, which lost 3 bases and 6 bases, there was a span of 5 bases. The CDR3 protein is CASSFPPGELFF. The CDR3, as DNA: TGTGCCAGCAGCTTTCCCCCCGGGGAGCTGTTTTTT.

This clonotype has at least ten counts. This rearrangement joins TRBV28 to TRBJ2-7; TRBD2 agrees at 10 bases. The length of the CDR3 is 15 residues. Per germline, CDR1 MDHEN and CDR2 SYDVKM. J gave up 3 bases and V 7 bases, and 9 bases lay outside the gene matches. This CDR3 reads CASTFSGGRSYEQYF. Written as DNA, the CDR3 is TGTGCCAGCACCTTTAGCGGGGGGAGAAGCTACGAGCAGTACTTC.

About this clonotype: The junction departs from germline at one end; a sequencing error may be responsible. The chain joins TRBV11-3 to TRBJ2-3, with D unresolved. CDR3 length equals 15 residues. The germline V gene has CDR1 SGHNT and CDR2 YENEEA. The DNA of the CDR3 is TGTGCCAGCAGCCCAAGTCATGGGTCGCGAGATCCGCAGTATTTT. This sequence encodes CASSPSHGSRDPQYF.

This clonotype has at least ten counts. The chain links TRBV20-1 to TRBJ1-2; 8 nucleotides align to TRBD1. The V gene's germline CDR1 is DFQATT and CDR2 SNEGSKA (reference sequence). The CDR3 has 14 residues. V lost 3 bases, J lost 7 bases, and 10 bases stayed unmatched. The DNA of the CDR3 is TGCAGTGCTAGCCTCGACAGGGGATCTGGTGGCTACACCTTC. As protein: CSASLDRGSGGYTF.

This clonotype was seen a few times. This chain links TRBV6-2 or TRBV6-3 with TRBJ2-7; D is unclear. The ends were cut back, 2 bases at V and 4 bases at J, with 3 bases in the middle. The length of the CDR3 is 11 residues. The germline gives CDR1 MNHEY, CDR2 SVGEGT. For the CDR3, the DNA is TGTGCCAGCAGTTACATTTACGAGCAGTACTTC. Translated, it gives CASSYIYEQYF.